What follows is one T cell receptor beta chain and its context. This entry belongs to a study of technical replicates of blood from a handful of donors. The assay was immunoSEQ multiplex PCR, and TCRdb's table has in-frame clones only and misses some. In the table there are about 49,000 clones, 92% of which are singletons. The TCR was taken from a human donor in good health. Some clones in this sample may be carry-over from other donors' samples. Source material: PBMCs.

The CDR3, as DNA: TGTGCCAGCAGTTGGACCGGGACAAGGGAAAAACTGTTTTTT. Its translation: CASSWTGTREKLFF. J is TRBJ1-4 and V is TRBV28, with D perhaps matching TRBD1 (6 bases). From germline, CDR1 is MDHEN and CDR2 SYDVKM. V was shortened by 4 bases and J by 8 bases, with 14 bases between the two germline ends. The CDR3 loop spans 14 amino acids.